This T cell receptor (beta chain) is drawn from a study of blood T cell repertoires in COVID-19. Study details: The samples span acute and convalescent COVID-19 from the United States, Italy and Spain. Sample material is recorded as cDNA or gDNA derived from T cells, B-cell-depleted T cells, or PBMCs.

In the source study's methods: Estimation of nucleated cell counts was performed using reference gene primer amplification. TCRdb keeps only in-frame clones here, not all; method: immunoSEQ multiplex PCR. V and J calls and clone size come straight from that table; D and trimming were deduced from the DNA. This table has around 190,000 clones, roughly 84% appearing once. This TCR derives from a human donor in a cohort sampled during active COVID-19. Sample: peripheral blood.

CDR3 sequence: CASSYSGLAGELDTGELFF. The CDR3 DNA reads as TGTGCCAGCAGTTACTCTGGACTAGCGGGAGAATTAGACACCGGGGAGCTGTTTTTT. The chain links TRBV6-2 or TRBV6-3 to TRBJ2-2; 13 bases align to TRBD2. The CDR3 contains 19 residues. Germline values: CDR1 MNHEY, CDR2 SVGEGT. V was clipped by 0 bases and J by 3 bases; unmatched bases: 7.